A single sample gave rise to the 17 T cell receptor beta chains below, sequenced in a study of vaccination effects on CD4 cells after COVID-19. Using viral peptide pools, the ViraFEST assay grew out antigen-specific CD4+ T cells prior to sequencing. Culture lasted 10 days before CD4+ T cell isolation. Neither prior SARS-CoV-2 infection nor positive nucleocapsid antibodies were present in the vaccine recipients. For these receptors, no antigen is known. TCRdb's copy holds only in-frame clones and misses some; the assay was immunoSEQ multiplex PCR. The table includes around 63,000 clones, about 71% detected once. The sequencing used CD4+ T cells from PBMCs cultured with HCoV-OC43 spike peptides, collected before COVID-19 vaccination. Stated subset: HCoV-OC43 spike overlapping peptide pool stimulation. These receptors came from a human donor who received a COVID-19 vaccine.

V is TRBV6-5 and J is TRBJ1-6; 11 bases are a match to TRBD1. Losses at the gene ends were 7 bases for V and 10 bases for J; bases not matched to a gene: 9. CDR1 MNHEY and CDR2 SVGAGI come from the germline V gene. The CDR3 is 15 amino acids. The DNA for the CDR3 is TGTGCCAGCAAACTACGGACAGGGGGCAAATCACCCCTCCACTTT. It is translated as CASKLRTGGKSPLHF.

The chain recombines TRBV6-5 with TRBJ2-7; 8 bases align to TRBD2. Germline values: CDR1 MNHEY, CDR2 SVGAGI. Trimming took 7 bases from V and 7 from J; bases not matched to a gene: 6. This CDR3 has 12 amino acids. The CDR3 DNA reads as TGTGCCAGCAAGGTCGGGGGGGGAGAGCAGTACGTC. Its protein product is CASKVGGGEQYV.

The chain is built from TRBV29-1 and TRBJ1-1; D is uncertain. Germline CDR1 and CDR2: SQVTM and ANQGSEA. V lost 6 bases and J 5 bases, leaving 13 bases between the germline ends. CDR3 length: 12 residues. Here the CDR3 DNA reads TGCAGCGTAGTGGACCCCGGGACTGAAGCTTTCTTT. It codes for CSVVDPGTEAFF.

The rearrangement joins TRBV13 to TRBJ2-3, with TRBD1 matching 7 bases. Trimming took 3 bases from V and 2 from J; bases not matched to a gene: 8. Germline assignment: CDR1 PRHDT and CDR2 FYEKMQ (reference sequence). CDR3 length equals 16 residues. CDR3 sequence reads: CASSFPRGSVTDTQYF. The CDR3 DNA reads as TGTGCCAGCAGCTTCCCCAGGGGGTCGGTCACAGATACGCAGTATTTT.

DNA for the CDR3: TGTGCCAGCAGCGTATCTGGCTTGGACAGCTTGGCCACCGGGGAGCTGTTTTTT. Its translation is CASSVSGLDSLATGELFF. V is TRBV9 and J is TRBJ2-2, with a possible D match to TRBD1 (6 bases). The V and J ends lost 1 base and 4 bases respectively, with 20 bases between them. This CDR3 contains 18 residues. Germline V CDR1 and CDR2: SGDLS, YYNGEE.

A remark on this clone: The same CDR3 also results from other DNA sequences found in this sample. The chain is built from TRBV5-1 and TRBJ2-5; TRBD1 agrees at 8 bases. CDR3 length equals 13 residues. Losses at the gene ends were 4 bases for V and 5 bases for J; bases not matched to a gene: 4. Germline lookup yields CDR1 SGHRS and CDR2 YFSETQ. CDR3 coding DNA: TGCGCCAGCAGCCTAGGACAGGGCGAGACCCAGTACTTC. Translating it yields CASSLGQGETQYF. Supplemented by reference TRBV5-1 and TRBJ2-5, the full variable domain reads KAGVTQTPRYLIKTRGQQVTLSCSPISGHRSVSWYQQTPGQGLQFLFEYFSETQRNKGNFPGRFSGRQFSNSRSEMNVSTLELGDSALYLCASSLGQGETQYFGPGTRLLVL.

The chain carries TRBV6-1 and TRBJ2-7; D is possibly TRBD1 or TRBD2 (5 bases each). The V end lost 4 bases, the J end lost 3 bases, and 22 bases lay between the germline ends. The germline V gene encodes CDR1 MNHNS and CDR2 SASEGT. CDR3 length equals 17 residues. The CDR3 region is CASSALSGTARNYEQYV. The CDR3 DNA sequence: TGTGCCAGCAGTGCCCTTTCGGGGACGGCCCGAAACTACGAGCAGTACGTC.

The V call is TRBV7-2, the J call TRBJ1-1, with TRBD1 as a possible D gene (5 bases). The CDR3 length is 16 residues. Germline CDR1 SGHTA, CDR2 FQGNSA. Trimming shortened V by 1 base and J by 4 bases, and 16 bases separated the two germline ends. In DNA form, the CDR3 reads TGTGCCAGCAGCTTAGGCCCCTCAGCGGGGGGCACTGAAGCTTTCTTT. Its translation is CASSLGPSAGGTEAFF.

The chain joins TRBV7-2 to TRBJ1-6, with 7 bases lining up with TRBD1. The CDR3 contains 15 residues. Germline V gene data show CDR1 as SGHTA and CDR2 as FQGNSA. V lost 3 bases, J lost 9 bases, and 8 bases stayed unmatched. CDR3: CASSLATGSRSPLHF. The CDR3 region has the DNA TGTGCCAGCAGCTTGGCGACAGGGTCTCGTTCACCCCTCCACTTT.

This chain joins TRBV7-2 and TRBJ2-5, with 7 bases matching TRBD2. V shed 5 bases and J 1 base; nucleotides not matched to a gene: 4. CDR1 is SGHTA, CDR2 FQGNSA, per germline. This CDR3 is built from 14 residues. The CDR3 DNA reads as TGTGCCAGCAGCCGCGGGGGAACCCAAGAGACCCAGTACTTC. Its translation: CASSRGGTQETQYF.

DNA for the CDR3: TGCGCCAGCAGCCAAGGACAGGGGGCGAATCAGCCCCAGCATTTT. This codes for CASSQGQGANQPQHF. The rearrangement uses TRBV4-1 and TRBJ1-5; 10 bases align to TRBD1. Trimming took 1 base from V and 4 from J; bases not matched to a gene: 1. Per the germline V gene, CDR1 is MGHRA and CDR2 is YSYEKL. The CDR3 has 15 amino acids.

The chain uses TRBV19 and TRBJ1-5; no clear D. V was clipped by 5 bases and J by 2 bases, with 10 bases between them. The CDR3 runs to 14 residues. Germline values: CDR1 LNHDA, CDR2 SQIVND (reference sequence). The CDR3 sequence is CASSRRWGNQPQHF. The CDR3 nucleotides read TGTGCCAGTAGTCGCCGATGGGGCAATCAGCCCCAGCATTTT.

This clone was counted once. The V call is TRBV7-9, the J call TRBJ2-3, with TRBD2 identical over 7 bases. The CDR3 runs 16 residues. After removal of 1 base from V and 5 bases from J, the junction contained 9 bases not matched to a gene. Looked up from germline, CDR1 is SEHNR and CDR2 is FQNEAQ (reference sequence). The CDR3 nucleotides read TGTGCCAGCAGCTTAGACGCTGCGGGGGATCAAGATACGCAGTATTTT. This encodes CASSLDAAGDQDTQYF. Combining the CDR3 with reference TRBV7-9 and TRBJ2-3 gives the whole variable domain DTGVSQNPRHKITKRGQNVTFRCDPISEHNRLYWYRQTLGQGPEFLTYFQNEAQLEKSRLLSDRFSAERPKGSFSTLEIQRTEQGDSAMYLCASSLDAAGDQDTQYFGPGTRLTVL.

This clone has a single count. CDR3 bases: TGTGCCAGCAGTGAAACTAGCAATCAGCCCCAGCATTTT. Protein: CASSETSNQPQHF. The rearrangement joins TRBV6-1 to TRBJ1-5; D is unresolved. The CDR3 contains 13 residues. The V gene lost 2 bases and the J gene lost 0 bases, with 2 bases spanning the gap. The germline V gene has CDR1 MNHNS and CDR2 SASEGT.

A single count supports this clone. This chain joins TRBV10-3 and TRBJ1-1, with unresolved D. Germline V gene data show CDR1 as ENHRY and CDR2 as SYGVKD. V shed 4 bases and J shed 1 base, with 7 bases lying between them. The CDR3 consists of 13 residues. The CDR3 sequence: CAISVTENTEAFF. The CDR3 bases are TGTGCCATCAGTGTAACGGAGAACACTGAAGCTTTCTTT.

The chain has TRBV27 and TRBJ2-5, with 8 bases identical to TRBD1. The CDR3 has 15 residues. Trimming at V came to 0 bases and at J to 3 bases, leaving 3 bases not matched to a gene. CDR1 is MNHEY and CDR2 is SMNVEV in the germline V gene (reference sequence). The CDR3 spells CASSLSGTGKETQYF. The CDR3 DNA reads TGTGCCAGCAGTTTATCCGGGACAGGAAAAGAGACCCAGTACTTC.

The J gene is TRBJ2-5, the V gene TRBV3-1 (or the pseudogene TRBV3-2), with D uncertain. This CDR3 is 13 amino acids long. The V and J ends lost 4 bases and 0 bases respectively, with 6 bases between them. From germline, CDR1 is LGHDT and CDR2 YNNKEL (reference sequence). CDR3 in DNA: TGTGCCAGCAGCCCGGTTCACCAAGAGACCCAGTACTTC. Translation: CASSPVHQETQYF.